The clone carrying this T cell receptor (beta chain) turned up a few times. This entry comes from a study of preoperative IRX-2 immunotherapy in early breast cancer. Repertoires were generated with immunoSEQ multiplex PCR, while TCRdb's copy carries only in-frame clones and drops some. Seen here are approximately 11,000 clones, around 75% observed once, and the top ten hold 5.6%. Trimming shortened V by 6 bases and J by 3 bases, and 17 bases separated the two germline ends. Looked up from germline, CDR1 is SGHNT and CDR2 is YENEEA. The CDR3 loop spans 15 amino acids. Treatment denoted: preoperative locoregional IRX-2 cytokine immunotherapy. This phase Ib study tested locoregional IRX-2 cytokine immunotherapy given before surgery.

The genes are TRBV11-3 and TRBJ1-1; D uncertain. This TCR was recovered from a human donor with breast cancer. The source was lymph node tissue, collected before IRX-2 immunotherapy. The CDR3 region is CASRLRAGVDTEAFF. CDR3 DNA: TGTGCCAGCAGGCTTAGGGCCGGGGTGGACACTGAAGCTTTCTTT.